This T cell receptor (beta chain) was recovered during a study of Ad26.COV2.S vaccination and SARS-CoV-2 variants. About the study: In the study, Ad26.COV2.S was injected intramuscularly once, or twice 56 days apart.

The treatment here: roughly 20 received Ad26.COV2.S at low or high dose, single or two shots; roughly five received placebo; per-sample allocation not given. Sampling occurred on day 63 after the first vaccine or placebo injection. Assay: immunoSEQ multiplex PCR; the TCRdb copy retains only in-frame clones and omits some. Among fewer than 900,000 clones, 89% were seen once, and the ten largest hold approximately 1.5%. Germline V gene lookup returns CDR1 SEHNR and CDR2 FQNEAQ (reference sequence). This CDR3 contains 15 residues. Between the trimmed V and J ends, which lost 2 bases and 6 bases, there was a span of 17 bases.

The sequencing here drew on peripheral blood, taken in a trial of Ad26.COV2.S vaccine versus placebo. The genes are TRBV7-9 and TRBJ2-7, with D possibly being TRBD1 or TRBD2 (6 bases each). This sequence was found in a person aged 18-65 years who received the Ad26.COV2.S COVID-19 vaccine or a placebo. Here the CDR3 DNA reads TGTGCCAGCAGCTTAAGAGCCGGGGGCCTCGGCGAGCAGTACTTC. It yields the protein CASSLRAGGLGEQYF.